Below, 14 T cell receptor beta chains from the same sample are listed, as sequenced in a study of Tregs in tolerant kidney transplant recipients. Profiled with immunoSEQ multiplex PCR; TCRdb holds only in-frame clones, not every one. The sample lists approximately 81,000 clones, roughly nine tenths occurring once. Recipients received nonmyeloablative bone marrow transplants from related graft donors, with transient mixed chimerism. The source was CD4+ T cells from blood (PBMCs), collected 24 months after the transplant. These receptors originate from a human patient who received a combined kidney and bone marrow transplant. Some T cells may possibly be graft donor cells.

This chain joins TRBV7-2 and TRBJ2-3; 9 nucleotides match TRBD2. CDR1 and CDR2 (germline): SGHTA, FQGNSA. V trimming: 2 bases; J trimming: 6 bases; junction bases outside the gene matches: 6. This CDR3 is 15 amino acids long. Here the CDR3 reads CASSLIGLAGDTQYF. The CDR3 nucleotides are TGTGCCAGCAGCTTAATCGGTCTAGCGGGGGATACGCAGTATTTT.

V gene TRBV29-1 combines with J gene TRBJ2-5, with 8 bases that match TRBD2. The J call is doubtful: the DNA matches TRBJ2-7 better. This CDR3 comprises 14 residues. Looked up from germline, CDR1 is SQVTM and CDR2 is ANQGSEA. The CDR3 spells CSVEGSGGSYEQYF. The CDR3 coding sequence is TGCAGCGTTGAAGGGAGCGGGGGCTCCTACGAGCAGTACTTC.

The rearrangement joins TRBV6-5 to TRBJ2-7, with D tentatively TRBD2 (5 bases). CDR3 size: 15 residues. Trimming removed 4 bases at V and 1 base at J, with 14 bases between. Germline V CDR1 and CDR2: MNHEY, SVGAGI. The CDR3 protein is CASSSRSLGSYEQYF. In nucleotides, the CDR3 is TGTGCCAGCAGTTCCCGATCACTAGGGTCCTACGAGCAGTACTTC.

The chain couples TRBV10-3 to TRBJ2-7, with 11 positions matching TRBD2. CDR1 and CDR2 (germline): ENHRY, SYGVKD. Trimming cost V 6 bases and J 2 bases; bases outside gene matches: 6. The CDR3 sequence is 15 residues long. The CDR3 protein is CAISGTSGATYEQYF. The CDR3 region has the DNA TGTGCCATCAGCGGGACTAGCGGAGCCACCTACGAGCAGTACTTC.

The CDR3 reads CASSTDKNTEAFF. CDR3 in DNA: TGCGCCAGCAGCACCGACAAGAACACTGAAGCTTTCTTT. The chain is built from TRBV5-1 and TRBJ1-1; no reliable D call. This CDR3 spans 13 amino acids. With 4 bases removed from V and 1 base from J, the gap between germline ends came to 8 bases. Per the germline V gene, CDR1 is SGHRS and CDR2 is YFSETQ.

DNA for the CDR3: TGTGCCAGCAGTTCAATACAGGGGCCTCCTAAACGGCTATATGGCTACACCTTC. Translating it yields CASSSIQGPPKRLYGYTF. The rearrangement uses TRBV7-9 and TRBJ1-2; 7 nucleotides agree with TRBD1. V was pared by 6 bases and J by 5 bases, with 21 bases of the junction left unmatched. The CDR3 consists of 18 residues. CDR1 and CDR2 from the germline V gene are SEHNR and FQNEAQ (reference sequence).

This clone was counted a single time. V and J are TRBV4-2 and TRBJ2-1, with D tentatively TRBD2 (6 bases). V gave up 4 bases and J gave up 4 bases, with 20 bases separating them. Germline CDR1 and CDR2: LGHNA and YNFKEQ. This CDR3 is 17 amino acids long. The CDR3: CASSPDQTRGPYNEQFF. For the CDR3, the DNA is TGTGCCAGCAGCCCAGATCAGACTAGGGGCCCATACAATGAGCAGTTCTTC.

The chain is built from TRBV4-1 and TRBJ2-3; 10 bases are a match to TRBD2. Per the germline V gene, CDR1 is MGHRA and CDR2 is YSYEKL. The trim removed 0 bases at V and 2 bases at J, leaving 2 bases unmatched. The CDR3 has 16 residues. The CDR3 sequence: CASSQELAGFTDTQYF. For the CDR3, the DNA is TGCGCCAGCAGCCAAGAACTAGCGGGGTTCACAGATACGCAGTATTTT.

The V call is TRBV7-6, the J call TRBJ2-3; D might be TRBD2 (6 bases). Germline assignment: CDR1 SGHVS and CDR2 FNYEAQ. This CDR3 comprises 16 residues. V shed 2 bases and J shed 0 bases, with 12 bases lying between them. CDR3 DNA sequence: TGTGCCAGCAGCTTATTTGGGGAGGCTAGCACAGATACGCAGTATTTT. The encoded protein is CASSLFGEASTDTQYF.

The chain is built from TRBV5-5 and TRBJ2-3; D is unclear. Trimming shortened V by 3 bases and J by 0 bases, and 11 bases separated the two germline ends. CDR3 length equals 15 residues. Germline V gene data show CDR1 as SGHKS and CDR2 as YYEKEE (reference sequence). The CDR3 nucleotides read TGTGCCAGCAGCTACCTGGCCCCTAGCACAGATACGCAGTATTTT. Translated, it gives CASSYLAPSTDTQYF. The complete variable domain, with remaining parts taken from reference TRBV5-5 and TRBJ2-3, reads DAGVTQSPTHLIKTRGQQVTLRCSPISGHKSVSWYQQVLGQGPQFIFQYYEKEERGRGNFPDRFSARQFPNYSSELNVNALLLGDSALYLCASSYLAPSTDTQYFGPGTRLTVL.

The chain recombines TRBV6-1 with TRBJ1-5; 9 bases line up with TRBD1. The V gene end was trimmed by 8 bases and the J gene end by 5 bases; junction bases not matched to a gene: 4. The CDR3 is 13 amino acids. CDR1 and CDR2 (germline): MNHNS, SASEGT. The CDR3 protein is CASRDREYQPQHF. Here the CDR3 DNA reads TGTGCCAGCCGGGACAGGGAATATCAGCCCCAGCATTTT.

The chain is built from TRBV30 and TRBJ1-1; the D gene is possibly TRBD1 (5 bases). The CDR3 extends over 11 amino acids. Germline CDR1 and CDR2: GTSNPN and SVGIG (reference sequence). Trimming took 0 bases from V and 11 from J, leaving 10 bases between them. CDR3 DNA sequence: TGTGCCTGGAGTGTACGGGGGGGGGCTTTCTTT. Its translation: CAWSVRGGAFF. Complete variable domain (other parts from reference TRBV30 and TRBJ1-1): SQTIHQWPATLVQPVGSPLSLECTVEGTSNPNLYWYRQAAGRGLQLLFYSVGIGQISSEVPQNLSASRPQDRQFILSSKKLLLSDSGFYLCAWSVRGGAFFGQGTRLTVV.

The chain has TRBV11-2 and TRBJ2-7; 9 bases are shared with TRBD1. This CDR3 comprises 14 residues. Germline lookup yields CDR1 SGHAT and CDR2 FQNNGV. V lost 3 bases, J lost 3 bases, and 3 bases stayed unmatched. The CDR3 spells CASSFTGGVYEQYF. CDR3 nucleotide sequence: TGTGCCAGCAGCTTTACAGGGGGCGTCTACGAGCAGTACTTC. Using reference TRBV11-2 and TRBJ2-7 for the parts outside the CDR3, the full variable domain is EAGVAQSPRYKIIEKRQSVAFWCNPISGHATLYWYQQILGQGPKLLIQFQNNGVVDDSQLPKDRFSAERLKGVDSTLKIQPAKLEDSAVYLCASSFTGGVYEQYFGPGTRLTVT.

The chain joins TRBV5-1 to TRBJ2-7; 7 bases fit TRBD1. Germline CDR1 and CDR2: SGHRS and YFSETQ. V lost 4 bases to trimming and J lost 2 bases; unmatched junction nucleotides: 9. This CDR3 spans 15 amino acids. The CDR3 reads CASSQMGQTTYEQYF. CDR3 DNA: TGCGCCAGCAGCCAAATGGGACAGACTACCTACGAGCAGTACTTC.